This T cell receptor (beta chain) emerged from a study of cytomegalovirus exposure and HLA in healthy donors (TCRdb year 2017). As for the study more broadly: According to an earlier analysis of 587 of the donors, 150 million to 200 million T cells yielded 117 million unique TCR beta sequences and around 300 Gb of sequence data. An early release that covered roughly 600 HLA-typed donors contained approximately 300 gigabases of sequencing data and roughly 84 million unique TCR sequences. Among the approximately 400 genotyped donors, about 83% belonged to the genetic ancestry cluster associated with self-reported Caucasian donors. The study aimed to test whether cataloging public T cell receptors could reveal signatures of past pathogen exposure. Using immunosequencing, the study profiled T cell repertoires from 500 to 800 subjects and related those repertoires to cytomegalovirus serostatus. In addition to the first cohort of about 650 subjects, a separate validation cohort of 100 to 150 different subjects was used. The study combined high-throughput TCR immunosequencing, statistical association of individual TCRs with disease status, and machine learning to predict cytomegalovirus infection status. A later analysis re-analyzed previously published TCR beta repertoires from approximately 700 donors and added high-resolution HLA genotyping to study TCR occurrence patterns. Rather than drawing on any new phenotypic data, the later analysis identified candidate immune exposures from TCR beta sequences and the way those sequences occurred across donors. An earlier analysis of approximately 500 of the donors applied high-throughput TCR beta sequencing to assess whether each TCR beta V gene segment acted as functional or pseudogenic. Alongside the repertoire data, information on donor age, sex, ethnicity and CMV serostatus was compiled. Genome-wide SNP genotypes for about 65% of the roughly 700 donors were used in a later genetic analysis, which treated that subset as a discovery cohort. Every repertoire in the discovery cohort had been generated on one and the same sequencing platform. HLA typing covered class I and class II loci at four-digit resolution. The number of typed donors differed by locus: 629-630 for A, B, C, DRB1 and DQB1; 500 to 550 for DQA1; about 600 for DPA1; and about 470 for DPB1. A few DR-DQ haplotypes were handled as single units for association and clustering because linkage in the cohort was strong. Among some 400 genotyped donors of the cohort, an average of 235,054 unique TCR beta nucleotide sequences were sequenced per donor, 15% to 20% of them non-productive.

Libraries were built with the immunoSEQ multiplex PCR assay. The multiplex PCR relied on a mix of 60 forward primers for TCR Vbeta segments and 13 reverse primers for TCR Jbeta segments. The CDR3 region of rearranged TCR beta genes was amplified from genomic DNA by a multiplex PCR assay. Amplified TCR beta libraries were sequenced as 87-base-pair reads on the Illumina HiSeq System. The original methods were these. Across the roughly 670 repertoires, a later analysis counted roughly 77 million unique TCR beta chains, around 11 million of which were shared by at least two donors. To remove PCR and sequencing errors, raw reads were error-corrected and collapsed into unique sequences using a nearest-neighbor algorithm that merged closely related sequences. V, D and J gene segments were assigned by aligning CDR3 sequences to IMGT reference sequences. For a sequence to be retained, a match of at least six nucleotides to both a V gene segment and a J gene segment was required. A rearrangement was called productive if the CDR3 had no stop codons and remained in frame with V and J, and every other rearrangement was called non-productive. Following IMGT convention, CDR3 was defined as the stretch from the second conserved V-encoded cysteine up to the conserved J-encoded phenylalanine. The earlier analysis of about 570 of the donors excluded any sequence lacking an unambiguous match to a single V gene segment. In an earlier analysis of some 590 of the donors, a V segment was called functional when productive rearrangements were above 56.7%, and segregating when the standard deviation between donors exceeded 5%. A statistical classification framework was built for diagnosing cytomegalovirus status from the catalog of TCR beta chain sequences. In a later analysis, V and J genes were assigned by comparing TCR nucleotide sequences against IMGT/GENE-DB human TR gene sequences. In a later analysis, CDR3 sequences and most-parsimonious VDJ recombination scenarios were assigned using the TCRdist pipeline. In a later analysis, each TCR beta chain was defined by its CDR3 amino acid sequence together with its V-gene family, and reads lacking a unique V-gene family were excluded. As a way to deal with suspected cross-contamination and a sequencing artifact, a later analysis dropped 450 to 700 nucleotide sequences that were highly shared and had low generation probability. In a later analysis, a clonal expansion index for each public chain was calculated from normalized within-repertoire ranks of inferred template counts. In a later analysis, generation probabilities were computed with a VDJ recombination model fitted to out-of-frame rearrangements, and the resulting probabilities were checked against IGoR. A later analysis scored TCR-TCR, TCR-HLA and TCR-CMV co-occurrence with hypergeometric tests, applying a repertoire-size bias correction to TCR pairs. False discovery rates were estimated in a later analysis by permuting HLA or CMV assignments 20 times. In a later analysis, co-occurring TCRs were grouped using DBSCAN, and TCRdist sequence similarity was added for clustering within HLA-allele-positive subsets. Repertoires with fewer than 30,000 or more than 120,000 public chains, plus five repertoires with anomalous nucleotide sharing, were excluded from co-occurrence clustering. Held by TCRdb, this immuneACCESS table contains in-frame sequences only and omits some clones. Under half of the omission traces to an unresolved V gene where checked; the cause of the rest is unknown. The V and J calls and clone size were taken over from that table, and D and trimming were inferred from the DNA. The sample table on file contains some 120,000 clones. Around 3.6% of the sample comes from the top ten.

The cohort consisted of 600 or so healthy bone marrow donors. Cohort members were all nominally healthy when sampled, although unrecorded immune exposures were likely present. The donor was CMV seronegative and was included in the group of about 400 seronegative cohort members. A peripheral blood sample was collected from each donor, and TCR beta sequencing was performed on peripheral blood mononuclear cells. Genomic DNA was extracted from the blood cell samples with the Qiagen DNeasy Blood Extraction Kit. Broader findings and caveats from the paper: In vitro tests confirmed that a few of the cytomegalovirus-associated TCR beta chains recognize cytomegalovirus antigens. For the cohort, immune exposure information was limited to CMV serostatus. In both the original and validation cohorts, the classifier was reported to diagnose cytomegalovirus status with high specificity and sensitivity. Because counts were too low, seventeen rarely observed V segments, including chromosome 9 orphons, were excluded from the earlier analysis of 587 of the donors. In the study, approximately 150 TCR beta chains were listed as associated with cytomegalovirus. A further reported finding was that TCR beta sequences accurately predicted the HLA-A and HLA-B alleles for most subjects in the first cohort. While some public TCRs were present in many individuals, most TCR sequences turned up only very rarely across donors. The authors suggested that the approach could potentially be generalized to other disease states and immunological phenotypes. A later analysis associated about 18,000 TCR beta sequences with specific HLA alleles at a false discovery rate of 0.05. In a later analysis, TCR association rates were found to vary across HLA loci, with the most associated TCRs seen for DRB1 alleles and the fewest for HLA-C alleles. Some IMGT-functional V segments, including TRBV6-2 and TRBV6-3, could not be told apart with the 87-base-pair reads, so those segments were excluded. In a later analysis, HLA-associated TCR beta chains showed more clonal expansion and lower generation probabilities than non-associated chains that were equally common. In an earlier analysis of over 550 of the donors, most TCR beta V segments were observed in productive rearrangements about 90% or about 30% of the time, broadly matching IMGT annotations. Sequencing depth was assumed to be roughly uniform across donors in the presence/absence analyses, though that assumption may not hold. This cohort had only TCR beta chains sequenced, and the lack of alpha or paired-chain data limited which features could be detected. Compared with the roughly 600-donor mean, donors in an Asian-associated ancestry cluster had fewer N-insertions in productive TCRs, according to a later genetic analysis. Linkage disequilibrium might explain the correlated functional status among segregating V segments, but an unknown experimental factor could not be excluded. Because HLA typing was unavailable for some donors at each locus, only the typed subset was used in association tests. An association between a missense DCLRE1C variant and V-gene and J-gene trimming of TCR beta chains was found in a later genetic analysis and replicated in an independent cohort. The sequencing pipeline was judged likely to have produced a cluster of highly shared sequence variants as a technical artifact. A later analysis found that most CMV-associated TCR beta chains appeared HLA-restricted, with HLA associations seemingly driven largely by CMV exposure. In a later analysis, several top co-occurrence clusters were reported to appear linked to parvovirus B19, influenza, CMV and Epstein-Barr virus. When HLA alleles, especially DR and DQ, strongly co-occurred, TCR associations were difficult to assign to individual alleles.

On this clone itself: What antigen it recognizes has not been identified.

Trimming takes 0 bases from V and 5 bases from J, and the germline ends sit 5 bases apart. The CDR3 starts with the cysteine, ends with the phenylalanine, and has 13 residues. Solely the CDR3 DNA is kept, with 39 bases framed from the first base. Reading the germline V gene gives CDR1 SGHRS and CDR2 YFSETQ. The TCR originated in a man younger than 35 in good health and CMV-seronegative. The source material was PBMCs. This receptor chain uses TRBV5-1 and TRBJ2-2; the D gene cannot be resolved reliably. Here the CDR3 is given as CASSLVETGELFF. The bases read TGCGCCAGCAGCTTGGTAGAGACCGGGGAGCTGTTTTTT.